Listed below are T cell receptor beta chains from one sample, sequenced in a study of T-cell reconstitution after alpha-beta-depleted transplantation in children. MiXCR was run by TCRdb on the PCR reads, yielding one entry per CDR3 protein. The table shows 350,000 to 500,000 distinct CDR3 sequences, with approximately 42% occurring only once. The sample here was PBMCs, taken before TCRalphabeta/CD19-depleted stem cell transplant. The origin of the receptors is a girl aged 2 to 9 with aplastic anemia, due to receive a stem cell transplant. CDR3s include the opening cysteine and the closing phenylalanine or tryptophan. Rows may omit the clone size; those that give it use once, few, many or a size class.

TRBV2	TRBJ2-1	many	CASSVVSGIYNEQFF
TRBV5-1	TRBJ2-3	-	CASSAKIDSSDTQYF
TRBV7-8	TRBJ2-1	many	CASSYPLGTSGSNEQFF
TRBV6-5	TRBJ2-1	-	CASSYRWEEYNEQFF
TRBV29-1	TRBJ1-1	many	CSVEYARGWPTEAFF
TRBV2	TRBJ2-1	-	CASSTSSGRDNNEQFF
TRBV7-2	TRBJ2-1	many	CASSLVSAGGPGNEQFF
TRBV5-1	TRBJ2-1	-	CASSLRSGTGDEQFF
TRBV5-6	TRBJ2-5	few	CASSLATREETQYF
TRBV5-1	TRBJ1-4	once	CASSLEDSSQTLFF
TRBV12-3/TRBV12-4	TRBJ2-7	-	CASSPQTGGHEQYF
TRBV12-3/TRBV12-4	TRBJ1-4	-	CASSREAEKLFF
TRBV7-2	TRBJ2-3	few	CASSLGQEDTQYF
TRBV11-2	TRBJ1-5	-	CASSFREGQPQHF
TRBV24-1	TRBJ2-1	few	CATSEPGQGKDEQFF
TRBV5-1	TRBJ1-5	few	CASSLEGQGNQPQHF
TRBV10-3	TRBJ2-3	-	CAIRPPGVGDTQYF
TRBV5-5	TRBJ1-5	-	CASSLFGGSNQPQHF
TRBV20-1	TRBJ2-7	-	CSAIVGGSSYEQYF
TRBV7-3	TRBJ1-2	-	CASSLKGGALQGGYTF
TRBV28	TRBJ2-7	few	CASGHYEQYF
TRBV12-3/TRBV12-4	TRBJ2-5	many	CASSLGGGGPQTQYF
TRBV15	TRBJ2-7	many	CATSREPAADEQYF
TRBV7-9	TRBJ1-1	-	CASSLQYMGMNTEAFF
TRBV7-2	TRBJ2-1	many	CASSFMDLRNEQFF
TRBV2	TRBJ2-1	-	CASRWTSAHEQFF
TRBV20-1	TRBJ2-7	few	CSARLDRPYEQYF
TRBV12-3/TRBV12-4	TRBJ1-5	-	CASSSDGYSNQPQHF
TRBV7-6	TRBJ2-5	-	CASRLTSAETQYF
TRBV12-3/TRBV12-4	TRBJ1-5	-	CASSKTGHRSNQPQHF
TRBV27	TRBJ2-7	many	CASSIGGPRSYEQYF
TRBV20-1	TRBJ2-1	-	CSGGRGGNEQFF
TRBV12-3/TRBV12-4	TRBJ2-1	many	CASRGETYYNEQFF
TRBV20-1	TRBJ2-2	once	CSARVTGLASGELFF
TRBV20-1	TRBJ2-5	-	CSARERETQYF
TRBV7-2	TRBJ2-7	-	CASSLARRGYEQYF
TRBV12-3/TRBV12-4	TRBJ2-3	many	CASSRLGLRTDTQYF
TRBV20-1	TRBJ2-5	-	CSAPERGGGETQYF
TRBV20-1	TRBJ2-7	once	CSARAVGSGYEQYF
TRBV15	TRBJ2-1	few	CATSSEATSYNEQFF
TRBV6-5	TRBJ1-2	few	CASSYSTPPYGYTF
TRBV15	TRBJ2-7	-	CATSSWRDRREDSYEQYF
TRBV10-3	TRBJ1-1	many	CAIRAGVLNTEAFF
TRBV20-1	TRBJ2-7	few	CSARGTGVYEQYF
TRBV28	TRBJ2-5	-	CASSFFRDRGYPPQYF
TRBV4-1	TRBJ2-1	-	CASSRTSGNSYNEQFF
TRBV5-1	TRBJ2-1	-	CASSLTGGGGRGNEQFF
TRBV7-9	TRBJ2-7	once	CASSFISGGPKEQYF
TRBV7-2	TRBJ2-5	once	CASSLAPGLFTQEIQYF
TRBV5-1	TRBJ2-1	-	CASSLGRIAGRNEQFF
TRBV6-1	TRBJ2-1	-	CASRKTSRNEQFF
TRBV4-2	TRBJ2-1	-	CASSQVPSDSYNEQFF
TRBV25-1	TRBJ2-7	few	CASSEFGRSGEQYF
TRBV9	TRBJ1-1	many	CASSVGSGMNTEAFF
TRBV5-1	TRBJ1-2	-	CASSPAPLQDYGDTF
TRBV3-1	TRBJ1-5	-	CASSQAQGGNQPQHF
TRBV12-3/TRBV12-4	TRBJ2-5	-	CASSLVDWGETQYF
TRBV4-2	TRBJ1-6	many	CASSQNRGSGSPLHF
TRBV19	TRBJ2-7	once	CASSRAGTYEQYF